This entry lists 11 T cell receptor beta chains sequenced from one sample in a study of neurological immune-mediated disorders. MiXCR, applied by TCRdb to the 5' RACE reads, yields one record per CDR3 protein. Of more than 40,000 distinct CDR3 sequences in the sample, approximately 2.8% were seen once. Sequenced input: PBMCs. Every receptor here comes from a woman aged 45 to 65 with multiple sclerosis.

The sample holds many counts of this clonotype. The V call is TRBV5-1, the J call TRBJ1-1; D is possibly TRBD1 (5 bases). Deletions cut 4 bases from V and 0 bases from J, with 13 bases between. Germline CDR1 is SGHRS and CDR2 is YFSETQ. The CDR3 contains 15 residues. CDR3 coding DNA: TGCGCCAGCAGCCGGGACGGGGGATTGAACACTGAAGCTTTCTTT. Amino acids: CASSRDGGLNTEAFF.

This clonotype appeared many times. The CDR3, as DNA: TGCAGTGCTAGAGTCGGGACTAGCGGGGGCATTACGCAGTATTTT. This encodes CSARVGTSGGITQYF. The chain combines TRBV20-1 with TRBJ2-3; 14 positions agree with TRBD2. The CDR3 runs 15 residues. The trim removed 1 base at V and 8 bases at J, leaving 5 bases unmatched. Germline lookup yields CDR1 DFQATT and CDR2 SNEGSKA (reference sequence).

This clonotype was picked up many times. The CDR3: CASSLMTAQETQYF. CDR3 nucleotides: TGCGCCAGCAGCTTGATGACAGCGCAAGAGACCCAGTACTTC. The J gene is TRBJ2-5, the V gene TRBV5-1; tentative D call: TRBD1 (5 bases). Germline V gene data show CDR1 as SGHRS and CDR2 as YFSETQ. The CDR3 consists of 14 residues. Trimming stripped 1 base from V and 2 bases from J, with 9 bases between.

This clonotype has ten or more counts. This rearrangement joins TRBV5-1 to TRBJ2-3; 11 bases are shared with TRBD2. CDR1 and CDR2 from the germline V gene are SGHRS and YFSETQ. V dropped 3 bases and J dropped 2; count of bases not matched to a gene: 2. CDR3 size: 15 residues. The CDR3 region is CASSWGLADTDTQYF. The CDR3 bases are TGCGCCAGCAGCTGGGGACTAGCGGACACAGATACGCAGTATTTT. Looking up the rest from reference TRBV5-1 and TRBJ2-3 gives the full variable domain: KAGVTQTPRYLIKTRGQQVTLSCSPISGHRSVSWYQQTPGQGLQFLFEYFSETQRNKGNFPGRFSGRQFSNSRSEMNVSTLELGDSALYLCASSWGLADTDTQYFGPGTRLTVL.

In its sample, this clonotype was seen many times. CDR3 nucleotides: TGTGCCAGCAGAGTTAGCGGGAGCACAGATACGCAGTATTTT. Translated: CASRVSGSTDTQYF. This chain joins TRBV6-5 and TRBJ2-3; 7 nucleotides align to TRBD2. After removal of 6 bases from V and 0 bases from J, the junction contained 3 bases not matched to a gene. Germline V gene sequence: CDR1 MNHEY, CDR2 SVGAGI. The CDR3 contains 14 residues.

This clonotype was seen many times. This chain links TRBV20-1 with TRBJ1-1, with TRBD1 identical over 7 bases. Germline trimming cut 2 bases from V and 6 bases from J; bases unmatched to any gene: 15. The CDR3 extends over 16 amino acids. CDR1 is DFQATT and CDR2 is SNEGSKA in the germline V gene (reference sequence). The CDR3 sequence: CSARSVEGAVVAEAFF. The DNA of the CDR3 is TGCAGTGCTAGATCAGTTGAGGGGGCGGTGGTGGCTGAAGCTTTCTTT.

This clonotype was counted many times. The chain couples TRBV9 to TRBJ2-7; 7 bases line up with TRBD2. The CDR3 loop spans 14 amino acids. Germline V CDR1 and CDR2: SGDLS, YYNGEE. The V and J ends lost 0 bases and 6 bases, in that order; junction bases with no gene match: 6. DNA of the CDR3: TGTGCCAGCAGCGTAGTGGAGACGGGGGGCGAGCAGTACTTC. It is translated as CASSVVETGGEQYF.

This clonotype was seen repeatedly, ten times or more. The chain has TRBV11-2 and TRBJ1-2; a weak D match, TRBD1 (6 bases). Looked up from germline, CDR1 is SGHAT and CDR2 is FQNNGV. This CDR3 spans 17 amino acids. V was shortened by 4 bases and J by 1 base, with 19 bases between the two germline ends. CDR3 region: CASSSYRYREDNYGYTF. The CDR3 bases are TGTGCCAGCAGCTCCTACCGGTACAGGGAGGATAACTATGGCTACACCTTC. The variable domain in full, completed from reference TRBV11-2 and TRBJ1-2, reads EAGVAQSPRYKIIEKRQSVAFWCNPISGHATLYWYQQILGQGPKLLIQFQNNGVVDDSQLPKDRFSAERLKGVDSTLKIQPAKLEDSAVYLCASSSYRYREDNYGYTFGSGTRLTVV.

In its sample, this clonotype was seen many times. The V gene is TRBV5-1, the J gene TRBJ2-2, with TRBD1 as a possible D gene (5 bases). This CDR3 comprises 14 residues. The V end lost 4 bases, the J end lost 1 base, and 8 bases lay between the germline ends. CDR1 and CDR2 (germline): SGHRS, YFSETQ. The CDR3 nucleotides are TGCGCCAGCAGCGGGCAGGGGAACACCGGGGAGCTGTTTTTT. Encoded protein: CASSGQGNTGELFF.

This clonotype was counted many times. The chain is built from TRBV7-9 and TRBJ1-5; D uncertain. With 4 bases removed from V and 0 bases from J, the gap between germline ends came to 7 bases. CDR3 size: 14 residues. Germline V gene sequence: CDR1 SEHNR, CDR2 FQNEAQ (reference sequence). CDR3 residues: CASSSTDSNQPQHF. In nucleotides, the CDR3 is TGTGCCAGCAGCTCGACGGATAGCAATCAGCCCCAGCATTTT. The variable domain in full, completed from reference TRBV7-9 and TRBJ1-5, reads DTGVSQNPRHKITKRGQNVTFRCDPISEHNRLYWYRQTLGQGPEFLTYFQNEAQLEKSRLLSDRFSAERPKGSFSTLEIQRTEQGDSAMYLCASSSTDSNQPQHFGDGTRLSIL.

This clonotype occurred many times. The chain combines TRBV3-1 with TRBJ1-1; no reliable D call. V was trimmed by 7 bases and J by 0 bases, leaving 12 bases between them. Per germline, CDR1 LGHDT and CDR2 YNNKEL (reference sequence). CDR3 length: 14 amino acids. The DNA of the CDR3 is TGTGCCAGCAATTGGGGAGGGATGAACACTGAAGCTTTCTTT. It is translated as CASNWGGMNTEAFF.